This T cell receptor beta chain was documented in a study of shared T cell receptors in the human thymus. Libraries were prepared by immunoSEQ multiplex PCR; TCRdb keeps only in-frame clonotypes and omits some of them. The table records more than 550,000 clones, around 87% of them present only once. V lost 4 bases to trimming and J lost 0 bases; unmatched junction nucleotides: 7. Germline lookup yields CDR1 SGHDT and CDR2 YYEEEE. CDR3 length equals 16 residues. The same specimen was also included in a second study, on human thymus T cells.

This chain joins TRBV5-6 and TRBJ2-5; TRBD2 aligns across 9 bases. The material sequenced was thymocytes. This TCR was recovered from a boy less than two years old with a congenital heart defect. The CDR3 sequence: CASSVSGRTYQETQYF. The CDR3 nucleotides are TGTGCCAGCAGCGTGAGCGGGAGGACCTACCAAGAGACCCAGTACTTC.